Each of the 7 T cell receptor beta chains below was sequenced from the same sample in a study of T cells in Graves' hyperthyroidism and ophthalmopathy. The source material, RNA transcripts, was used to amplify TCR beta CDR3 regions. HTBI primers were the set used in a first-round RT-PCR of the TCR CDR3. TCRdb processed the multiplex PCR reads anew with MiXCR; each CDR3 protein has one entry. The data contain roughly 380,000 distinct CDR3 sequences, under 20% of them singletons. The sequenced material came from blood. All receptors come from a woman aged 18-29 years with Graves' hyperthyroidism.

This clonotype has at least ten counts. The chain has TRBV12-3 or TRBV12-4 and TRBJ2-7; D perhaps matches TRBD2 (5 bases). The CDR3 runs to 13 residues. The V gene lost 0 bases and the J gene lost 12 bases, with 15 bases spanning the gap. The CDR3: CASSLARVTLPYF. CDR3 coding DNA: TGTGCCAGCAGTTTAGCGCGGGTCACCCTTCCGTACTTC.

This clonotype has ten or more counts. The V gene is TRBV6-1, the J gene TRBJ1-5, with D unresolved. The CDR3 contains 12 residues. Deletions cut 7 bases from V and 6 bases from J, with 10 bases between. Looked up from germline, CDR1 is MNHNS and CDR2 is SASEGT. CDR3 sequence (DNA): TGTGCCAGCAAACATTTGGGTCAGCCCCAGCATTTT. Encoded protein: CASKHLGQPQHF.

This clonotype was counted many times. V usage is TRBV5-1 and J usage is TRBJ1-1, with D uncertain. The ends were cut back, 0 bases at V and 0 bases at J, with 15 bases in the middle. The CDR3 runs to 17 residues. The germline CDR1 and CDR2 sequences are SGHRS and YFSETQ. CDR3 nucleotides: TGCGCCAGCAGCTTGGTCCTGACTGGATCTATGAACACTGAAGCTTTCTTT. It yields the protein CASSLVLTGSMNTEAFF.

This clonotype was detected a few times. The chain links TRBV19 to TRBJ2-4; D is perhaps TRBD1 (5 bases). Germline loops: CDR1 LNHDA, CDR2 SQIVND (reference sequence). V gave up 9 bases and J gave up 4 bases, with 13 bases separating them. The CDR3 runs 13 residues. The CDR3, as DNA: TGTGCCAGCCGGACAATGGGTAAAAACATTCAGTACTTC. Its protein is CASRTMGKNIQYF. The full variable domain, rest sourced from reference TRBV19 and TRBJ2-4, is DGGITQSPKYLFRKEGQNVTLSCEQNLNHDAMYWYRQDPGQGLRLIYYSQIVNDFQKGDIAEGYSVSREKKESFPLTVTSAQKNPTAFYLCASRTMGKNIQYFGAGTRLSVL.

This clonotype showed up many times. V and J are TRBV10-3 and TRBJ2-2; a possible D gene is TRBD2 (7 bases). From germline, CDR1 is ENHRY and CDR2 SYGVKD. CDR3 length equals 14 residues. The germline V and J ends were trimmed by 5 bases and 4 bases, with 11 bases remaining between them. In nucleotides, the CDR3 is TGTGCCATCAGTCCAGGGGAGGGCACCGGGGAGCTGTTTTTT. The encoded protein is CAISPGEGTGELFF.

In its sample, this clonotype was seen many times. The rearrangement links TRBV15 to TRBJ1-5; no reliable D call. V lost 1 base and J lost 0, with 13 bases in between. The germline V gene encodes CDR1 LNHNV and CDR2 YYDKDF (reference sequence). The CDR3 extends over 17 amino acids. The CDR3 loop is CATSRVSGAYSNQPQHF. CDR3 bases: TGTGCCACCAGCAGAGTCTCAGGCGCGTATAGCAATCAGCCCCAGCATTTT.

At least ten counts were recorded for this clonotype. The chain couples TRBV29-1 to TRBJ2-5; 13 bases are shared with TRBD2. This CDR3 spans 15 amino acids. Germline V lookup: CDR1 SQVTM, CDR2 ANQGSEA. J gave up 4 bases and V 2 bases, and 4 bases lay outside the gene matches. CDR3 in amino acids: CSVEPRTSGGETQYF. DNA of the CDR3: TGCAGCGTTGAACCTCGGACTAGCGGGGGAGAGACCCAGTACTTC.